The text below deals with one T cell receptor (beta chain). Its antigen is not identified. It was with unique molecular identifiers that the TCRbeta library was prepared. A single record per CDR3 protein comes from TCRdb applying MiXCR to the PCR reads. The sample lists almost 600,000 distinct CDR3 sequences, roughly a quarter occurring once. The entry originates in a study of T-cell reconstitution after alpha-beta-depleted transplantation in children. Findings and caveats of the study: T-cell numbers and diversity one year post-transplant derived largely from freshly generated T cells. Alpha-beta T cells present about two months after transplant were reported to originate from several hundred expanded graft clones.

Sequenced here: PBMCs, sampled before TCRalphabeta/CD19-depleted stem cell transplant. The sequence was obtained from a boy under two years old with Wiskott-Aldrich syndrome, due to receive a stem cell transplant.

The CDR3 spells CSASQQGEGYTF. As DNA, the CDR3 is TGCAGTGCTAGTCAACAGGGGGAAGGCTACACCTTC. This chain joins TRBV20-1 and TRBJ1-2, with 8 bases identical to TRBD1. V dropped 3 bases and J dropped 8; count of bases not matched to a gene: 5. Germline lookup yields CDR1 DFQATT and CDR2 SNEGSKA (reference sequence). The CDR3 contains 12 residues.